Only one count was recorded for the clone carrying this T cell receptor beta chain. As yet, its antigen is unknown. The entry originates in a study of chemoradiotherapy in HPV16-positive cancers. Across the study: Functional T-cell assays on two HPV16-positive patients' cells defined candidate HPV-specific clones and common TCR motifs. Overall study results and limits: Functional assays defining HPV-specific T cells used only a couple of HPV16-positive patients.

Measured with immunoSEQ multiplex PCR; TCRdb has only the in-frame clones, and not every one. The data contain 5,000 to 7,000 clones, 55% to 80% of them singletons. Germline CDR1 SGHAT, CDR2 FQNNGV. Between the trimmed V and J ends, which lost 5 bases and 4 bases, there was a span of 19 bases. The CDR3 contains 16 residues. This specimen was acquired from a patient who underwent chemoradiotherapy. This chain links TRBV11-2 with TRBJ2-3; TRBD1 might be the D (5 bases). The sequence was obtained from a human donor with HPV-associated anogenital cancer. As DNA, the CDR3 is TGTGCCAGCAGCCGATTGGGGCGGCGGACCGCAGATACGCAGTATTTT. It is translated as CASSRLGRRTADTQYF.